A single sample is the source of the 8 T cell receptor beta chains below, sequenced in a study of blood T cell repertoires in COVID-19. Generated by immunoSEQ multiplex PCR, the TCRdb table keeps only in-frame clones and is missing some. The sample consists of 200,000 to 250,000 clones, roughly 85% of them appearing once. The sample taken for sequencing was peripheral blood. The receptor set was obtained from a woman between 70 and 85 years old with COVID-19, enrolled during active disease.

J is TRBJ1-1 and V is TRBV6-2 or TRBV6-3, with TRBD1 as a possible D gene (6 bases). The CDR3 loop spans 17 amino acids. The V end lost 0 bases, the J end lost 1 base, and 15 bases lay between the germline ends. Germline CDR1 reads MNHEY; CDR2 reads SVGEGT. For the CDR3, the DNA is TGTGCCAGCAGTTACTCAGCGGGGGGCAGCGGGAACACTGAAGCTTTCTTT. Amino acid sequence: CASSYSAGGSGNTEAFF.

V is TRBV5-1 and J is TRBJ1-6, with D perhaps matching TRBD1 (6 bases). The CDR3 contains 15 residues. Germline lookup yields CDR1 SGHRS and CDR2 YFSETQ. V dropped 1 base and J dropped 6 bases, with 11 bases sitting between them. The chain's CDR3 is CASSLLDSTNSPLHF. In DNA, the CDR3 is TGCGCCAGCAGCTTGTTGGACAGCACTAATTCACCCCTCCACTTT.

This clone has only one observation. The chain recombines TRBV11-3 with TRBJ2-1; D unresolved. Germline V lookup: CDR1 SGHNT, CDR2 YENEEA. Trimming cost V 1 base and J 8 bases, with 9 bases left between them. The CDR3 contains 13 residues. CDR3 amino acids: CASSLGQSHEQFF. CDR3 in DNA: TGTGCCAGCAGCTTAGGGCAATCCCATGAGCAGTTCTTC. The full variable domain, in which reference TRBV11-3 and TRBJ2-1 provide the parts outside the CDR3, is EAGVVQSPRYKIIEKKQPVAFWCNPISGHNTLYWYLQNLGQGPELLIRYENEEAVDDSQLPKDRFSAERLKGVDSTLKIQPAELGDSAVYLCASSLGQSHEQFFGPGTRLTVL.

V gene TRBV27 combines with J gene TRBJ1-5; TRBD1 matches at 10 bases. Unmatched junction bases numbered 5, after V lost 4 bases and J lost 2 bases. The CDR3 extends over 16 amino acids. The germline V gene has CDR1 MNHEY and CDR2 SMNVEV (reference sequence). The CDR3: CASSYGQGEGNQPQHF. DNA for the CDR3: TGTGCCAGCAGTTATGGACAGGGGGAAGGCAATCAGCCCCAGCATTTT.

CDR3 DNA: TGTGCCAGCAGTACTATACTCCTAGCGGGGGCCTACAATGAGCAGTTCTTC. This sequence encodes CASSTILLAGAYNEQFF. This sequence joins TRBV6-2 or TRBV6-3 and TRBJ2-1, with TRBD2 matching over 10 bases. This CDR3 contains 17 residues. The V and J ends lost 5 bases and 2 bases, in that order; junction bases with no gene match: 9. Per germline, CDR1 MNHEY and CDR2 SVGEGT.

CDR3 DNA sequence: TGTGCCAGTAGTCCAGGGGTGGTAAGCAATCAGCCCCAGCATTTT. It encodes CASSPGVVSNQPQHF. The chain links TRBV19 to TRBJ1-5; perhaps TRBD1 as D (6 bases). Per the germline V gene, CDR1 is LNHDA and CDR2 is SQIVND (reference sequence). The germline V and J ends were trimmed by 5 bases and 1 base, with 12 bases remaining between them. This CDR3 is 15 amino acids long.

The chain is built from TRBV6-5 and TRBJ1-2, with 11 bases fitting TRBD1. Germline lookup yields CDR1 MNHEY and CDR2 SVGAGI. This CDR3 has 14 amino acids. V shed 8 bases and J 2 bases; nucleotides not matched to a gene: 4. The CDR3 DNA follows: TGTGCCAGCGGGACAGGGGGTTGGAACTATGGCTACACCTTC. Protein: CASGTGGWNYGYTF.

V gene TRBV25-1 combines with J gene TRBJ2-1; 12 positions agree with TRBD2. The CDR3 spans 16 residues. The V gene end was trimmed by 2 bases and the J gene end by 8 bases; junction bases not matched to a gene: 7. Germline CDR1 is MGHDK and CDR2 is SYGVNS. For the CDR3, the DNA is TGTGCCAGCAGTGAACCTCTAGCGGGAGGGCCCGATGAGCAGTTCTTC. Amino acid sequence: CASSEPLAGGPDEQFF.